A selection of T cell receptor beta chains follows, all from one sample in a study of T cell responses to AZD1222 COVID-19 vaccine. Libraries were prepared by immunoSEQ multiplex PCR; TCRdb keeps only in-frame clonotypes and omits some of them. The sample carries some 140,000 clones, about 93% recorded once. The material sequenced was peripheral blood, taken on day 0 of AZD1222 vaccination. The receptors originated from an adult in good health. The CDR3 runs from the conserved cysteine through the conserved F or W. Fields, in order: clone size, J gene, V gene, D gene, CDR3 protein, CDR3 DNA. A D gene is named only where the DNA matches it firmly. The listing skips clone size in some rows; elsewhere it reads once, few, many or a size class.

>.|TRBJ2-5|TRBV30|.
CAWSVKGETQYF
TGTGCCTGGAGTGTAAAGGGGGAGACCCAGTACTTC
>.|TRBJ2-7|TRBV5-5|TRBD1
CASSLVGTGAYEQYF
TGTGCCAGCAGCTTGGTCGGGACAGGGGCTTACGAGCAGTACTTC
>.|TRBJ1-4|TRBV30|.
CAWRGGFTNEKLFF
TGTGCCTGGAGGGGGGGGTTCACTAATGAAAAACTGTTTTTT
>.|TRBJ2-2|TRBV19|.
CASSIFGRTITGELFF
TGTGCCAGTAGTATATTTGGAAGAACGATCACCGGGGAGCTGTTTTTT
>.|TRBJ1-3|TRBV30|.
CACLQESSGNTIYF
TGTGCCTGTTTACAGGAAAGCTCTGGAAACACCATATATTTT
>.|TRBJ1-6|TRBV27|TRBD1
CASSAYRGGSPLHF
TGTGCCAGCAGTGCCTACAGGGGCGGTTCACCCCTCCACTTT
>.|TRBJ1-2|TRBV10-3|TRBD1
CAISQPSGQGGGYTF
TGTGCCATCAGTCAACCCTCGGGACAGGGAGGTGGCTACACCTTC
>.|TRBJ2-3|TRBV5-8|.
CASSLLFPDRADTQYF
TGTGCCAGCAGCTTGTTATTCCCAGACCGGGCAGATACGCAGTATTTT
>.|TRBJ1-6|TRBV7-9|.
CASSRQSSYNSPLHF
TGTGCCAGCAGCCGCCAGAGCTCCTATAATTCACCCCTCCACTTT
>.|TRBJ2-7|TRBV19|.
CASSPQGLYEQYF
TGTGCCAGTAGCCCACAGGGTTTGTACGAGCAGTACTTC
>.|TRBJ2-3|TRBV27|.
CASSLVQGNQKQYF
TGTGCCAGCAGTTTGGTACAGGGAAACCAAAAGCAGTATTTT
>.|TRBJ2-7|TRBV20-1|.
CSAAPGAEQYF
TGCAGTGCCGCGCCGGGGGCTGAGCAGTACTTC
>.|TRBJ2-5|TRBV7-9|.
CASNPGGGRQETQYF
TGTGCCAGCAACCCGGGGGGCGGGCGACAAGAGACCCAGTACTTC
>.|TRBJ1-4|TRBV27|.
CASSPTREKLFF
TGTGCCAGCAGTCCAACGCGGGAAAAACTGTTTTTT
>once|TRBJ1-1|TRBV29-1|.
CSVDVGGNTEAFF
TGCAGCGTTGACGTGGGGGGGAACACTGAAGCTTTCTTT
>.|TRBJ2-7|TRBV2|TRBD1
CASGRDSLSYEQYF
TGTGCCAGCGGTCGGGACAGTCTTTCCTACGAGCAGTACTTC
>.|TRBJ1-1|TRBV7-6|.
CASSSPTREAFF
TGTGCCAGCAGCTCACCGACACGTGAAGCTTTCTTT
>.|TRBJ2-2|TRBV6-5|.
CASSYSITGELFF
TGTGCCAGCAGTTACTCGATTACCGGGGAGCTGTTTTTT
>.|TRBJ1-2|TRBV19|TRBD1
CASSPMTGGANYGYTF
TGTGCCAGTAGTCCCATGACAGGGGGGGCTAACTATGGCTACACCTTC
>.|TRBJ2-5|TRBV6-6|.
CASSYPRDLGQETQYF
TGTGCCAGCAGTTACCCAAGGGACTTGGGGCAAGAGACCCAGTACTTC
>.|TRBJ1-1|TRBV10-2|.
CASSEIGWAGQNTEAFF
TGCGCCAGCAGTGAGATAGGCTGGGCAGGGCAAAACACTGAAGCTTTCTTT
>few|TRBJ2-7|TRBV3-1/TRBV3-2|TRBD2
CASSLSGGAYEQYF
TGTGCCAGCAGCCTTAGCGGGGGGGCCTACGAGCAGTACTTC
>.|TRBJ2-7|TRBV5-4|TRBD1
CATAGGPNQPGQGYEQYF
TGTGCCACCGCAGGGGGTCCCAACCAGCCGGGACAGGGGTACGAGCAGTACTTC
>.|TRBJ1-1|TRBV10-2|.
CATHQQEGPDTEAFF
TGCGCCACCCACCAACAGGAGGGGCCGGACACTGAAGCTTTCTTT
>.|TRBJ2-3|TRBV11-2|TRBD2
CASSVLAGGSTDTQYF
TGTGCCAGCAGCGTCCTAGCGGGGGGTAGCACAGATACGCAGTATTTT
>.|TRBJ1-6|TRBV6-5|.
CASRWGTYNSPLHF
TGTGCCAGCAGGTGGGGAACCTATAATTCACCCCTCCACTTT
>.|TRBJ1-1|TRBV5-1|.
CASSGRLQGLPTEAFF
TGCGCCAGCAGCGGAAGATTACAGGGCTTACCGACTGAAGCTTTCTTT
>.|TRBJ1-1|TRBV2|.
CASGRLPMNTEAFF
TGTGCCAGCGGCCGGTTGCCTATGAACACTGAAGCTTTCTTT
>.|TRBJ1-5|TRBV10-3|TRBD1
CAISPGTGVSNQPQHF
TGTGCCATCAGCCCCGGGACAGGGGTTAGCAATCAGCCCCAGCATTTT
>.|TRBJ1-1|TRBV5-4|.
CASSVDRTEAFF
TGTGCCAGCAGCGTCGACCGAACTGAAGCTTTCTTT
>.|TRBJ1-2|TRBV4-1|.
CASSQEPGTTSYTF
TGCGCCAGCAGCCAAGAACCCGGGACAACCAGCTACACCTTC
>.|TRBJ2-1|TRBV6-5|TRBD2
CASSQTSGGAHEQFF
TGTGCCAGCAGTCAGACTAGCGGGGGGGCCCATGAGCAGTTCTTC
>.|TRBJ1-1|TRBV24-1|.
CATTLIWSDKFTEAFF
TGTGCCACTACACTTATATGGAGTGACAAATTCACTGAAGCTTTCTTT
>.|TRBJ1-2|TRBV7-3|.
CASSPTGRNNYGYTF
TGTGCCAGCAGCCCTACGGGACGCAACAACTATGGCTACACCTTC
>.|TRBJ1-4|TRBV7-9|TRBD1
CASSSLQGVYNEKLFF
TGTGCCAGCAGCTCCCTTCAGGGGGTCTATAATGAAAAACTGTTTTTT
>once|TRBJ2-2|TRBV10-3|.
CAISAGMNTGELFF
TGTGCCATCAGTGCCGGGATGAACACCGGGGAGCTGTTTTTT
>.|TRBJ1-6|TRBV9|TRBD1
CASSFGTGSSPLHF
TGTGCCAGCAGCTTCGGGACAGGGAGTTCACCCCTCCACTTT
>.|TRBJ2-7|TRBV7-8|.
CASSLTRSSYEQYF
TGTGCCAGCAGCTTAACGCGGAGCTCCTACGAGCAGTACTTC
>.|TRBJ1-3|TRBV7-9|.
CASSVRLGPQNSGNTIYF
TGTGCCAGCAGCGTACGCCTGGGGCCCCAAAACTCTGGAAACACCATATATTTT
>.|TRBJ2-7|TRBV6-5|.
CASSITGSGSYEQYF
TGTGCCAGCAGTATAACAGGGTCAGGATCCTACGAGCAGTACTTC
>.|TRBJ1-4|TRBV11-2|.
CASSLEGYSYEKLFF
TGTGCCAGCAGCTTAGAGGGTTATTCGTACGAAAAACTGTTTTTT
>.|TRBJ2-2|TRBV19|.
CASSIGITGELFF
TGTGCCAGTAGTATAGGGATTACCGGGGAGCTGTTTTTT
>.|TRBJ2-2|TRBV6-6|.
CASNGRVNTGELFF
TGTGCCAGCAATGGCAGGGTCAACACCGGGGAGCTGTTTTTT